This entry is about one T cell receptor (beta chain). What it binds is not known. Reverse transcribing all isolated RNA meant expressed TCRB transcripts were sequenced. Average reads per stem cell-like memory T cell sample were approximately 1 million. Clones were read by immunoSEQ multiplex PCR, and TCRdb kept only the in-frame ones, dropping some. Of roughly 120,000 clones detected, around 40% appear once; the ten largest clones hold over 0.065%. CDR3 length: 15 residues. CDR1 is SQVTM and CDR2 is ANQGSEA in the germline V gene. V lost 7 bases, J lost 0 bases, and 11 bases stayed unmatched. The data were obtained in a study of beta chain features in type 1 diabetes. Findings and limits, study-wide: In these data, an HLA type influence on TCRB rearrangement remained unresolved.

The V and J genes are TRBV29-1 and TRBJ2-5, with 7 nucleotides matching TRBD1. Sequenced material: stem cell memory CD4+ T cells from blood. The TCR comes from a young woman in good health. CDR3 DNA sequence: TGCAGCGCTCGACCCGGGACAGAGTACCAAGAGACCCAGTACTTC. It codes for CSARPGTEYQETQYF.